A single sample gave rise to the 24 T cell receptor beta chains below, sequenced in a study of blood T cell repertoires in COVID-19. Sequencing was performed with immunoSEQ multiplex PCR; in TCRdb, only in-frame clones are kept and a portion is missing. The table shows roughly 88,000 clones, with approximately 90% occurring only once. Material: peripheral blood. These receptors came from a woman in her forties or fifties in a cohort sampled during active COVID-19.

V and J are TRBV7-9 and TRBJ2-7; 7 bases fit TRBD1. V was pared by 5 bases and J by 2 bases, with 15 bases of the junction left unmatched. The CDR3 contains 17 residues. Germline V CDR1 and CDR2: SEHNR, FQNEAQ (reference sequence). The CDR3 protein is CASSQSSHRGITYEQYF. Written as DNA, the CDR3 is TGTGCCAGCAGCCAATCATCCCACAGGGGTATCACCTACGAGCAGTACTTC.

The chain recombines TRBV7-9 with TRBJ1-1; no definite D call. This CDR3 has 12 residues. V gave up 1 base and J gave up 10 bases, with 10 bases separating them. The germline gives CDR1 SEHNR, CDR2 FQNEAQ (reference sequence). DNA for the CDR3: TGTGCCAGCAGCTTAGTTGAAGGAGGAGCTTTCTTT. Its protein is CASSLVEGGAFF.

For the CDR3, the DNA is TGTGCCAGCAGTTCATCCAGGGGGTTGGGCTACAATGAGCAGTTCTTC. Translating gives CASSSSRGLGYNEQFF. The chain joins TRBV6-5 to TRBJ2-1; 7 bases are shared with TRBD1. With 4 bases clipped from V and 3 bases from J, the junction kept 9 bases outside the gene matches. Germline CDR1 is MNHEY and CDR2 is SVGAGI. This CDR3 spans 16 amino acids.

V is TRBV5-1 and J is TRBJ2-7; D possibly corresponds to TRBD1 (5 bases). In germline, CDR1 is SGHRS, CDR2 YFSETQ. The CDR3 extends over 15 amino acids. The V end lost 0 bases, the J end lost 3 bases, and 13 bases lay between the germline ends. CDR3 loop: CASSLGQFVFYEQYF. The CDR3 DNA reads TGCGCCAGCAGCTTGGGACAGTTCGTGTTCTACGAGCAGTACTTC.

The V gene is TRBV6-1, the J gene TRBJ1-5, with D maybe TRBD1 (6 bases). Germline CDR1 reads MNHNS; CDR2 reads SASEGT. V was shortened by 2 bases and J by 4 bases, with 15 bases between the two germline ends. The CDR3 contains 16 residues. In nucleotides, the CDR3 is TGTGCCAGCAGTGAACGAGTGGACAGACGAAATCAGCCCCAGCATTTT. This encodes CASSERVDRRNQPQHF.

This chain joins TRBV3-1 (or the pseudogene TRBV3-2) and TRBJ1-1; D is possibly TRBD1 (6 bases). The CDR3 loop spans 13 amino acids. V lost 6 bases, J lost 1 base, and 9 bases lay in between. Looked up from germline, CDR1 is LGHDT and CDR2 is YNNKEL (reference sequence). In DNA, the CDR3 is TGTGCCAGCAGAAACAGGGAGAACACTGAAGCTTTCTTT. Translating it yields CASRNRENTEAFF.

The chain carries TRBV7-2 and TRBJ1-2; the match to TRBD1 covers 8 bases. This CDR3 comprises 14 residues. The J segment lost 4 bases and the V segment lost 4 bases, leaving 5 bases of the junction unmatched. CDR1 SGHTA and CDR2 FQGNSA come from the germline V gene. This CDR3 is CASSSRDRLYGYTF. The CDR3 DNA follows: TGTGCCAGCAGCTCCCGGGACAGGCTCTATGGCTACACCTTC.

The V and J genes are TRBV27 and TRBJ2-1; 8 nucleotides match TRBD2. The ends lost 6 bases at V and 5 bases at J; junction bases unmatched: 3. Germline CDR1 MNHEY, CDR2 SMNVEV (reference sequence). The CDR3 consists of 13 residues. CDR3 region: CASRGLVNNEQFF. For the CDR3, the DNA is TGTGCCAGCAGGGGACTAGTGAACAATGAGCAGTTCTTC.

This sequence joins TRBV11-2 and TRBJ2-1, with 10 positions matching TRBD2. V was pared by 5 bases and J by 9 bases, with 7 bases of the junction left unmatched. This CDR3 region has 14 residues. The germline V gene encodes CDR1 SGHAT and CDR2 FQNNGV. The DNA for the CDR3 is TGTGCCAGCAGCCCCAGCGGGGGGGCGGCTGAGCAGTTCTTC. It specifies CASSPSGGAAEQFF. Full variable domain (rest looked up from reference TRBV11-2 and TRBJ2-1): EAGVAQSPRYKIIEKRQSVAFWCNPISGHATLYWYQQILGQGPKLLIQFQNNGVVDDSQLPKDRFSAERLKGVDSTLKIQPAKLEDSAVYLCASSPSGGAAEQFFGPGTRLTVL.

The chain couples TRBV7-6 to TRBJ2-2; 10 nucleotides agree with TRBD2. This CDR3 is 16 amino acids long. Germline trimming cut 4 bases from V and 4 bases from J; bases unmatched to any gene: 6. Germline V gives CDR1 SGHVS, CDR2 FNYEAQ. CDR3 DNA: TGTGCCAGCAGCTCACTAGCGGGACGGGGCACCGGGGAGCTGTTTTTT. This sequence encodes CASSSLAGRGTGELFF.

This chain links TRBV19 with TRBJ1-4; TRBD1 agrees at 7 bases. The CDR3 loop spans 13 amino acids. V lost 5 bases and J lost 8; bases outside the gene matches: 5. The germline CDR1 and CDR2 sequences are LNHDA and SQIVND (reference sequence). The CDR3 sequence: CASSPQGDEKLFF. As DNA, the CDR3 is TGTGCCAGTAGTCCCCAGGGGGACGAAAAACTGTTTTTT.

In its sample, this clone is medium-sized. V is TRBV6-1 and J is TRBJ1-1; D might be TRBD1 (5 bases). This CDR3 contains 14 residues. Germline V CDR1 and CDR2: MNHNS, SASEGT. The germline V and J ends were trimmed by 1 base and 0 bases, with 6 bases remaining between them. CDR3 in amino acids: CASSEDRMNTEAFF. As DNA, the CDR3 is TGTGCCAGCAGTGAAGACAGGATGAACACTGAAGCTTTCTTT.

This rearrangement joins TRBV28 to TRBJ1-2; the D gene is possibly TRBD1 (5 bases). CDR3 length: 14 amino acids. Trimming took off 2 bases at V and 6 bases at J, with 13 bases between the two ends. Germline-derived CDR1 and CDR2 are MDHEN and SYDVKM. DNA of the CDR3: TGTGCCAGCAGTTTACTTTCAGGGCGGAATGGCTACACCTTC. As protein: CASSLLSGRNGYTF.

V usage is TRBV2 and J usage is TRBJ1-2; 8 bases line up with TRBD1. The CDR3 extends over 14 amino acids. Germline values: CDR1 SNHLY, CDR2 FYNNEI. V lost 6 bases to trimming and J lost 6 bases; unmatched junction nucleotides: 9. CDR3 loop: CASRAGTGGDGYTF. Written as DNA, the CDR3 is TGTGCCAGCAGGGCCGGGACAGGAGGGGATGGCTACACCTTC.

Details on this clone: At one end the junction does not follow the germline gene, possibly because of a read error. The chain uses TRBV6-5 and TRBJ1-5; no firm D call. CDR1 and CDR2 (germline): MNHEY, SVGAGI. The CDR3 has 14 amino acids. The CDR3 spells CASSSDGINRPQHF. In nucleotides, the CDR3 is TGTGCCAGCAGCTCGGACGGGATTAATCGGCCCCAGCATTTT.

This rearrangement joins TRBV23-1 to TRBJ1-1, with 10 bases identical to TRBD1. TRBV23-1 is filed as an ORF, its function uncertain. V gave up 0 bases and J gave up 3 bases; unmatched junction bases: 10. The CDR3 extends over 18 amino acids. The CDR3 sequence is CASSQSERTGGADTEAFF. The CDR3 DNA is TGCGCCAGCAGTCAATCAGAGAGGACAGGGGGGGCGGACACTGAAGCTTTCTTT.

The chain joins TRBV23-1 to TRBJ1-3; D is possibly TRBD1 (5 bases). TRBV23-1 is an ORF for which the function is uncertain. CDR3 size: 19 residues. Trimming removed 2 bases from V and 5 bases from J, with 25 bases in between. The CDR3, as DNA: TGCGCCAGCAGTCAAAATTGCCCAGAAACCCGGGGGAGGAGAAACACCATATATTTT. Protein product: CASSQNCPETRGRRNTIYF.

CDR3 in amino acids: CAISDHDRSVSPLHF. The CDR3 region has the DNA TGTGCCATCAGTGACCATGATCGATCGGTTTCACCCCTCCACTTT. The V and J genes are TRBV10-3 and TRBJ1-6; no firm D call. Germline lookup yields CDR1 ENHRY and CDR2 SYGVKD. The CDR3 spans 15 residues. V lost 3 bases and J 9 bases, leaving 15 bases between the germline ends.

This clone was observed a handful of times. This chain joins TRBV11-3 and TRBJ2-7, with TRBD2 matching over 9 bases. The CDR3 extends over 15 amino acids. Germline V CDR1 and CDR2: SGHNT, YENEEA. J gave up 2 bases and V 3 bases, and 5 bases lay outside the gene matches. For the CDR3, the DNA is TGTGCCAGCAGCTTTCTAGCGGGAATGACCTACGAGCAGTACTTC. This gives the protein CASSFLAGMTYEQYF.

This sequence joins TRBV7-8 and TRBJ2-1; TRBD1 agrees at 11 bases. V dropped 5 bases and J dropped 7; count of bases not matched to a gene: 7. The length of the CDR3 is 15 residues. The germline V gene encodes CDR1 SGHVS and CDR2 FQNEAQ. In DNA form, the CDR3 reads TGTGCCAGCAGCATGGGACAGGGGGGCCAAAATGAGCAGTTCTTC. Protein sequence: CASSMGQGGQNEQFF.

The V and J genes are TRBV2 and TRBJ1-5; 7 bases map to TRBD1. After removal of 2 bases from V and 16 bases from J, the junction contained 5 bases not matched to a gene. CDR3 length: 11 residues. Germline loops: CDR1 SNHLY, CDR2 FYNNEI. The CDR3 sequence is CASSEYKGAHF. Here the CDR3 DNA reads TGTGCCAGCAGTGAATACAAGGGGGCCCATTTT.

The chain uses TRBV11-2 and TRBJ1-5; no clear D. The CDR3 sequence is 13 residues long. V lost 2 bases and J 6 bases, leaving 8 bases between the germline ends. Germline values: CDR1 SGHAT, CDR2 FQNNGV. The CDR3 is CASSLTGSQPQHF. CDR3 sequence (DNA): TGTGCCAGCAGCTTAACGGGATCTCAGCCCCAGCATTTT.

This chain joins TRBV7-8 and TRBJ2-5; TRBD2 aligns across 7 bases. CDR1 and CDR2 (germline): SGHVS, FQNEAQ. This CDR3 is built from 14 residues. The ends lost 5 bases at V and 4 bases at J; junction bases unmatched: 7. CDR3 sequence reads: CASSRITGGETQYF. Here the CDR3 DNA reads TGTGCCAGCAGCCGGATCACGGGGGGAGAGACCCAGTACTTC.

The chain joins TRBV3-1 (or the pseudogene TRBV3-2) to TRBJ2-1; perhaps TRBD1 as D (6 bases). V was shortened by 0 bases and J by 14 bases, with 17 bases between the two germline ends. The germline CDR1 and CDR2 sequences are LGHDT and YNNKEL (reference sequence). The length of the CDR3 is 14 residues. The CDR3 DNA reads TGTGCCAGCAGCCAAGATCATCTGGGGTCAGGGGAGTTCTTC. Translated: CASSQDHLGSGEFF.